This T cell receptor beta chain emerged from a study of identical twins. TCRdb reprocessed the 5' RACE reads via MiXCR and lists one record per CDR3 protein. The top ten hold 1.5% to 2% of the sample, which has under 900,000 distinct CDR3 sequences, around an eighth seen once. Per germline, CDR1 SGHAT and CDR2 FQNNGV. V was cut by 1 base and J by 4 bases, with 8 bases left in between. CDR3 size: 14 residues. The data also belong to a second study, concerning yellow fever vaccine responses in identical twins.

The source is a woman aged 18-35 years in good health. The source material was PBMCs. J is TRBJ2-1 and V is TRBV11-2; no clear D gene. CDR3 in amino acids: CASSLALPYNEQFF. The CDR3 DNA sequence: TGTGCCAGCAGCTTAGCACTGCCTTACAATGAGCAGTTCTTC.